These 14 T cell receptor beta chains came from one sample sequenced in a study of glioma-infiltrating T cells after dendritic cell vaccination (dated by TCRdb to the mid-2010s). The protocol used for the library was the immunoSEQ multiplex PCR assay. The immuneACCESS repertoire file appears here via TCRdb, limited to in-frame rearrangements. These files lack a portion of the clones; in checked studies, under half of the deficit traces to unresolved V genes, and the cause of the others is not known. In all, the sample holds 100,000 or so clones, and under 90% of those were seen once. The ten largest clones take up about a sixth of the sample. The specimen comprised blood, sampled before dendritic cell vaccination. These receptor sequences come from a human donor with glioblastoma.

The chain joins TRBV28 to TRBJ2-3, with 11 bases identical to TRBD2. Losses at the gene ends were 6 bases for V and 4 bases for J; bases not matched to a gene: 15. Per germline, CDR1 MDHEN and CDR2 SYDVKM. This CDR3 has 18 amino acids. CDR3 DNA: TGTGCCAGCAGGACCGGGACTAGCGGACCGACCGGCCCAGATACGCAGTATTTT. Amino acid sequence: CASRTGTSGPTGPDTQYF.

V and J are TRBV2 and TRBJ1-6, with 7 nucleotides matching TRBD1. V was clipped by 6 bases and J by 7 bases; unmatched bases: 9. The CDR3 is 15 amino acids. Germline CDR1 and CDR2: SNHLY and FYNNEI. The CDR3 reads CASRAPGQNNSPLHF. The CDR3 nucleotides read TGTGCCAGCAGAGCCCCGGGACAGAACAATTCACCCCTCCACTTT.

The V gene is TRBV4-2, the J gene TRBJ1-5, with D perhaps TRBD1 (5 bases). The CDR3 sequence is 14 residues long. V dropped 4 bases and J dropped 2 bases, with 9 bases sitting between them. In germline, CDR1 is LGHNA, CDR2 YNFKEQ. CDR3 sequence reads: CASSPGDGNQPQHF. The CDR3 DNA is TGTGCCAGCAGCCCGGGGGATGGCAATCAGCCCCAGCATTTT.

The J gene is TRBJ1-1, the V gene TRBV9; TRBD1 agrees at 10 bases. CDR1 and CDR2 (germline): SGDLS, YYNGEE. V shed 1 base, J shed 5 bases, and the junction held 2 bases outside the gene matches. The CDR3 totals 14 residues. CDR3 DNA: TGTGCCAGCAGCGTACGGGACAGGGGAACTGAAGCTTTCTTT. Translated: CASSVRDRGTEAFF.

This clone was seen once. CDR3 loop: CASMGGAPPDTQYF. CDR3 nucleotides: TGCGCCAGCATGGGCGGGGCGCCCCCAGATACGCAGTATTTT. This sequence joins TRBV5-1 and TRBJ2-3; D may be TRBD2 (6 bases). Germline CDR1 and CDR2: SGHRS and YFSETQ. The V end lost 6 bases, the J end lost 4 bases, and 15 bases lay between the germline ends. CDR3 length equals 14 residues.

The CDR3 spells CASIAQRGKNTEAFF. For the CDR3, the DNA is TGTGCCAGCATCGCCCAGCGGGGGAAGAACACTGAAGCTTTCTTT. This chain links TRBV27 with TRBJ1-1; possibly TRBD1 for D (5 bases). V dropped 7 bases and J dropped 1 base, with 16 bases sitting between them. The CDR3 loop spans 15 amino acids. CDR1 is MNHEY, CDR2 SMNVEV, per germline (reference sequence).

This chain links TRBV27 with TRBJ1-2, with TRBD1 matching 10 bases. V lost 6 bases to trimming and J lost 5 bases; unmatched junction nucleotides: 12. The germline V gene encodes CDR1 MNHEY and CDR2 SMNVEV (reference sequence). This CDR3 comprises 16 residues. CDR3 residues: CASSLRGQGGKYGYTF. CDR3 nucleotides: TGTGCCAGCAGCCTAAGAGGACAGGGGGGGAAATATGGCTACACCTTC.

This chain uses TRBV6-5 with TRBJ1-5, with a weak D call TRBD1 (5 bases). Germline CDR1 and CDR2: MNHEY and SVGAGI. The CDR3 covers 13 residues. Between the trimmed V and J ends, which lost 4 bases and 7 bases, there was a span of 11 bases. Here the CDR3 DNA reads TGTGCCAGCAGTTGGGACTGGGAACAGCCCCAGCATTTT. This translates into CASSWDWEQPQHF.

The chain carries TRBV29-1 and TRBJ2-7; D perhaps matches TRBD2 (6 bases). CDR3 length: 11 residues. With 4 bases removed from V and 4 bases from J, the gap between germline ends came to 8 bases. Germline CDR1 SQVTM, CDR2 ANQGSEA. This chain's CDR3 is CSVVAGYEQYF. CDR3 DNA: TGCAGCGTTGTGGCGGGGTACGAGCAGTACTTC.

This chain connects TRBV27 to TRBJ2-7; D is undetermined. The CDR3 is 13 residues long. Trimming removed 3 bases at V and 2 bases at J, with 8 bases between. CDR1 and CDR2 (germline): MNHEY, SMNVEV (reference sequence). The CDR3 region has the DNA TGTGCCAGCAGTTTCGCGGCAGCCTACGAGCAGTACTTC. It yields the protein CASSFAAAYEQYF.

V and J are TRBV28 and TRBJ1-4; TRBD1 aligns across 8 bases. V shed 5 bases, J shed 11 bases, and the junction held 13 bases outside the gene matches. This CDR3 region has 15 residues. CDR1 and CDR2 (germline): MDHEN, SYDVKM. CDR3 bases: TGTGCCAGCAGTACTTCCGGGACAGGCTCCTGGAAACTGTTTTTT. Protein: CASSTSGTGSWKLFF.

This clone was seen a single time. The chain links TRBV5-5 to TRBJ2-7; D remains ambiguous. Germline assignment: CDR1 SGHKS and CDR2 YYEKEE (reference sequence). This CDR3 region has 13 residues. The V and J ends lost 4 bases and 3 bases respectively, with 11 bases between them. Here the CDR3 reads CASSPGVSYEQYF. The CDR3 coding sequence is TGTGCCAGCAGCCCCGGAGTAAGCTACGAGCAGTACTTC.

The genes are TRBV19 and TRBJ1-1; 9 bases match TRBD1. J gave up 4 bases and V 6 bases, and 6 bases lay outside the gene matches. Germline V CDR1 and CDR2: LNHDA, SQIVND (reference sequence). This CDR3 region has 14 residues. The CDR3 DNA sequence: TGTGCCAGTAGCCTACAGGGGGCTGGCACTGAAGCTTTCTTT. Translation: CASSLQGAGTEAFF.

The sample holds one count of this clone. The chain is built from TRBV19 and TRBJ1-3, with D hard to call. The CDR3 has 16 residues. Germline CDR1 and CDR2: LNHDA and SQIVND (reference sequence). V shed 6 bases and J shed 1 base, with 16 bases lying between them. CDR3 sequence reads: CASSYLPSGSGNTIYF. The CDR3 bases are TGTGCCAGTAGCTATCTCCCGTCCGGGTCTGGAAACACCATATATTTT.